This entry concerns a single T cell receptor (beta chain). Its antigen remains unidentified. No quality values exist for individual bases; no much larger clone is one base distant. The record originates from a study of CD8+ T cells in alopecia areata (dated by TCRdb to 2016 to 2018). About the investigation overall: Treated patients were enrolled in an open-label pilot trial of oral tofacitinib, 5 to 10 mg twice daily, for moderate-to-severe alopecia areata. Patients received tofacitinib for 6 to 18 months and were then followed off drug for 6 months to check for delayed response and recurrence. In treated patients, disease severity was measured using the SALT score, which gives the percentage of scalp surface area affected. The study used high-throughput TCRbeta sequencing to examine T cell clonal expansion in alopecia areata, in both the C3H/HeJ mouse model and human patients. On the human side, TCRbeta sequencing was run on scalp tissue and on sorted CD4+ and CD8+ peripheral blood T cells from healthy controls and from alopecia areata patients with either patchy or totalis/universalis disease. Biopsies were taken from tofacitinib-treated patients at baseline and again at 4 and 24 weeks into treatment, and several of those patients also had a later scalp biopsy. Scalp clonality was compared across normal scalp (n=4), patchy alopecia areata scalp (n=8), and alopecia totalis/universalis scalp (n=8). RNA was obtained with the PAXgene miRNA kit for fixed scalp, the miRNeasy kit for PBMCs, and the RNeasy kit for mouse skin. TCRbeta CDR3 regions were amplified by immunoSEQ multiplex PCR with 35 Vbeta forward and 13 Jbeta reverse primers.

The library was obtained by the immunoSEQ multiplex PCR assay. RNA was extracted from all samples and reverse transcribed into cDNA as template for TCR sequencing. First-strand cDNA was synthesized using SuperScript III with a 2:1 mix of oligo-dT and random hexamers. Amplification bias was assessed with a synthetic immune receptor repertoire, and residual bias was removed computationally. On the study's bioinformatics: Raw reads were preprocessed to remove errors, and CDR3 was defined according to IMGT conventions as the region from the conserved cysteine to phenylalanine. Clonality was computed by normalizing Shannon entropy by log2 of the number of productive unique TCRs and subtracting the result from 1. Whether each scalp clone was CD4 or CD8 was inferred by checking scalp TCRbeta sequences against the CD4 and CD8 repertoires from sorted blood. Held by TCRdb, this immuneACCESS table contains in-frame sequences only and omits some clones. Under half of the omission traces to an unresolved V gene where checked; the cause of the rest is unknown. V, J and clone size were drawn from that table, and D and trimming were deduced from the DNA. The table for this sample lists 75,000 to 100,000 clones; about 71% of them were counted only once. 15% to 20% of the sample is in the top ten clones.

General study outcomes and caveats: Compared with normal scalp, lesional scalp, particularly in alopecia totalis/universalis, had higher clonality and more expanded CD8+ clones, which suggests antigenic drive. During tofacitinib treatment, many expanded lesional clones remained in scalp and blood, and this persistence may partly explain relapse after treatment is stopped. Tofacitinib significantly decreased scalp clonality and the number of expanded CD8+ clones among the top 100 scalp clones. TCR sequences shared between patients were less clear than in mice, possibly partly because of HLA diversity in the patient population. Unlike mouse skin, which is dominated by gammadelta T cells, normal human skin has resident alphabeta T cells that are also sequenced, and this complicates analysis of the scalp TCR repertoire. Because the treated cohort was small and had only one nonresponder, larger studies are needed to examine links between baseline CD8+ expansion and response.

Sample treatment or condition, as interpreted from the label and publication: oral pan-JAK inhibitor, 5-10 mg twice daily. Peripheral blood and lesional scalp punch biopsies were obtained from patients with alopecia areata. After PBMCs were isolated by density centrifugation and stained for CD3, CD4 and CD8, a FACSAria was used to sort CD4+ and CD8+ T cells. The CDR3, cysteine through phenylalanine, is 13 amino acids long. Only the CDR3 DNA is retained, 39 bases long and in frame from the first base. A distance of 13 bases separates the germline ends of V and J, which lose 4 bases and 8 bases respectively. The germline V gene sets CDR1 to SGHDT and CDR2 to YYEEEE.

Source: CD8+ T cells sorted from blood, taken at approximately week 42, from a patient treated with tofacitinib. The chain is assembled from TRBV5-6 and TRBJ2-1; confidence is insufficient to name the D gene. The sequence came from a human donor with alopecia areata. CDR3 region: CASSNHPNDEQFF. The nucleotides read TGTGCCAGCAGCAACCATCCGAACGATGAGCAGTTCTTC. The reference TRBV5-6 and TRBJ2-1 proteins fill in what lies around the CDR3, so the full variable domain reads DAGVTQSPTHLIKTRGQQVTLRCSPKSGHDTVSWYQQALGQGPQFIFQYYEEEERQRGNFPDRFSGHQFPNYSSELNVNALLLGDSALYLCASSNHPNDEQFFGPGTRLTVL.